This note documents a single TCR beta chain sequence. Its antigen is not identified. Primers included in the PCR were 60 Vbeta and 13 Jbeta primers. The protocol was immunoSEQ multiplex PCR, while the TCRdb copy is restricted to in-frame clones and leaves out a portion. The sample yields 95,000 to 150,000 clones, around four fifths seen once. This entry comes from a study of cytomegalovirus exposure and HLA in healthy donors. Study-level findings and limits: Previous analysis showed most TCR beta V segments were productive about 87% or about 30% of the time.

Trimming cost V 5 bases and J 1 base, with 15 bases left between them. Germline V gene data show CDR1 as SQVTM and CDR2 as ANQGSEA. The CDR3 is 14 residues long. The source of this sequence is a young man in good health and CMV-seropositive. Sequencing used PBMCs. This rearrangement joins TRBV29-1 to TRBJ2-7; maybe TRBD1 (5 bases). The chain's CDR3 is CSVPSTASSYEQYF. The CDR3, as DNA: TGCAGCGTTCCCTCGACAGCCTCATCCTACGAGCAGTACTTC.